The present entry profiles one TCR beta chain with its context. TCRdb's copy holds only in-frame clones and misses some; the assay was immunoSEQ multiplex PCR. The sample includes roughly 220,000 clones, 75% to 80% of them seen just once. The sample comes from a study of cytotoxic CD8 clonotypes in ibrutinib-treated CLL. The sequence was collected from a human donor with chronic lymphocytic leukemia. The source material was PBMCs, sampled after 12 months of ibrutinib treatment.

CDR3 sequence reads: CASSSWTSGGQETQYF. The CDR3 coding sequence is TGTGCCAGCAGTTCCTGGACTAGCGGGGGCCAAGAGACCCAGTACTTC. The V gene is TRBV28, the J gene TRBJ2-5; 13 bases map to TRBD2. The junction had 3 bases not matched to a gene; V was cut back by 4 bases and J by 1 base. This CDR3 contains 16 residues. Germline V gene lookup returns CDR1 MDHEN and CDR2 SYDVKM.